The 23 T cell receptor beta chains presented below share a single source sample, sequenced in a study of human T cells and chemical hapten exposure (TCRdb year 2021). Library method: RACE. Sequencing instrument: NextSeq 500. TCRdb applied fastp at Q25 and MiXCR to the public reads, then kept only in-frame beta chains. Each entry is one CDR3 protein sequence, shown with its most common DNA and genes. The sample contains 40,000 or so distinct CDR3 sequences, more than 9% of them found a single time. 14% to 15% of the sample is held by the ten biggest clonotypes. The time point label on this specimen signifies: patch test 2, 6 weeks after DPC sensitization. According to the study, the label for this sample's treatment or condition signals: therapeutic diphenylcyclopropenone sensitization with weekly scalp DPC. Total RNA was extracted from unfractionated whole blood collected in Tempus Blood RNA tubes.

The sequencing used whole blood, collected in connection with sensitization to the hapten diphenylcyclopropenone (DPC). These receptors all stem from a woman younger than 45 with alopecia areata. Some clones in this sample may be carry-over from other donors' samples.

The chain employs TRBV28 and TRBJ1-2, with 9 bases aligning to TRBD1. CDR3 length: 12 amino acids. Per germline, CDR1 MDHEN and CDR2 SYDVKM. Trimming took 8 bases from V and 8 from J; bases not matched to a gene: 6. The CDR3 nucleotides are TGTGCCAGCTCACAGGGGGCAGGAGGCTACACCTTC. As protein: CASSQGAGGYTF.

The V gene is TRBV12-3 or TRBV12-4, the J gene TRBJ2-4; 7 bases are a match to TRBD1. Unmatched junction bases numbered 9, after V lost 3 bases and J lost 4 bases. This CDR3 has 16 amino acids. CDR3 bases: TGTGCCAGCAGTTTGACTCTCGACAGGGCAAAAAACATTCAGTACTTC. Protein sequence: CASSLTLDRAKNIQYF.

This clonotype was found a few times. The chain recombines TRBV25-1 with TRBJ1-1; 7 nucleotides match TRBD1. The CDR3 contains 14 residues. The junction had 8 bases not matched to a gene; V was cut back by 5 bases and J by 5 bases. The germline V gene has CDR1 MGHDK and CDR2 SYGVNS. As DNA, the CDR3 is TGTGCCAGCAGTTCGACAGGGAGGGGGACTGAAGCTTTCTTT. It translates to CASSSTGRGTEAFF.

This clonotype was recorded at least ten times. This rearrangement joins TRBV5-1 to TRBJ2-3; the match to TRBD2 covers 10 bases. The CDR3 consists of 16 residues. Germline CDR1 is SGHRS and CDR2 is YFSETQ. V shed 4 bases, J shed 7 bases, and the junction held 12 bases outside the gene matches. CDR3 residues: CASSPVPAGGPNTQYF. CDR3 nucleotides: TGCGCCAGCAGCCCGGTGCCAGCGGGGGGGCCTAATACGCAGTATTTT. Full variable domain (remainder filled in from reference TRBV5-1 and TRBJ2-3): KAGVTQTPRYLIKTRGQQVTLSCSPISGHRSVSWYQQTPGQGLQFLFEYFSETQRNKGNFPGRFSGRQFSNSRSEMNVSTLELGDSALYLCASSPVPAGGPNTQYFGPGTRLTVL.

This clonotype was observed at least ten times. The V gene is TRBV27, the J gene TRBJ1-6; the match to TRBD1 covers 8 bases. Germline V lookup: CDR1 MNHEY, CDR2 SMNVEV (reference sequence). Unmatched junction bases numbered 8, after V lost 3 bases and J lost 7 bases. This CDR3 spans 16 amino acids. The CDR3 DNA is TGTGCCAGCAGTTTTCGGCTTTCAGGGGGCAATTCACCCCTCCACTTT. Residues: CASSFRLSGGNSPLHF.

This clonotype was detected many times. CDR3 sequence reads: CSARDRVSETQYF. DNA of the CDR3: TGCAGCGCCCGGGACAGGGTATCGGAGACCCAGTACTTC. The V gene is TRBV29-1, the J gene TRBJ2-5; TRBD1 aligns across 9 bases. J lost 5 bases, V lost 7 bases, and 8 bases had no gene match. This CDR3 is built from 13 residues. CDR1 is SQVTM and CDR2 is ANQGSEA in the germline V gene.

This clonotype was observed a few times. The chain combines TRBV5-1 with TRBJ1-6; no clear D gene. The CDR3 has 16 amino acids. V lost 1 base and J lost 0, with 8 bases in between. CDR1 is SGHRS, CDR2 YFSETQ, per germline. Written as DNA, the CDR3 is TGCGCCAGCAGCTTGAGCGGGAACTCCTATAATTCACCCCTCCACTTT. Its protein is CASSLSGNSYNSPLHF.

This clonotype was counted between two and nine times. The CDR3 coding sequence is TGTGCCAGCAGCTTGGCCCTTGGGGCAGGGTTCGAGACCCAGTACTTC. Encoded protein: CASSLALGAGFETQYF. This chain connects TRBV5-6 to TRBJ2-5; D is possibly TRBD1 (5 bases). This CDR3 is built from 16 residues. CDR1 and CDR2 (germline): SGHDT, YYEEEE. V lost 0 bases, J lost 5 bases, and 17 bases lay in between.

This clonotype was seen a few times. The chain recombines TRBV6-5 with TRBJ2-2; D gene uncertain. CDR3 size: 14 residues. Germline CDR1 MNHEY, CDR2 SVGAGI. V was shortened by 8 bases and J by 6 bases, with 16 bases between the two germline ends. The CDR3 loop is CASPRAVQSGELFF. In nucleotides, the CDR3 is TGTGCCAGCCCCCGGGCAGTCCAGTCCGGGGAGCTGTTTTTT.

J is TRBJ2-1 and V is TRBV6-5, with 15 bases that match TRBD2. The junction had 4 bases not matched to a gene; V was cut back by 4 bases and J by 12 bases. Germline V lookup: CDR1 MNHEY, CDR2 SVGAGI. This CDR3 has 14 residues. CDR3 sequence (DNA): TGTGCCAGCAGTTGGACTAGCGGGGGGGCTGGGCAGTTCTTC. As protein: CASSWTSGGAGQFF.

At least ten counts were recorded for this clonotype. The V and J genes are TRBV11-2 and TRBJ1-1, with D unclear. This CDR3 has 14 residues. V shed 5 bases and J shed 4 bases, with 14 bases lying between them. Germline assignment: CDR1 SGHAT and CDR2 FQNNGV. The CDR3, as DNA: TGTGCCAGCAGCGCCGACTGGCGGGGCACTGAAGCTTTCTTT. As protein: CASSADWRGTEAFF.

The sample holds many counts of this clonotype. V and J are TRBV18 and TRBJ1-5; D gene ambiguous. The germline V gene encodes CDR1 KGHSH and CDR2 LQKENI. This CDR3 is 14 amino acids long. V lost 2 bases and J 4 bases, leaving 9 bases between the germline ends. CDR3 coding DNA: TGTGCCAGCTCACCAGGGTCGCGGAATCAGCCCCAGCATTTT. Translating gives CASSPGSRNQPQHF.

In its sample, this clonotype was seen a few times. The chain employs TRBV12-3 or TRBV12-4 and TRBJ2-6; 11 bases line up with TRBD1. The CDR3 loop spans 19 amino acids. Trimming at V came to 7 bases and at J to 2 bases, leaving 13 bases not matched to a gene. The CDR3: CASTTNPGQGVPGANVLTF. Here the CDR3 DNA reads TGTGCCAGCACCACTAACCCGGGACAGGGGGTCCCTGGGGCCAACGTCCTGACTTTC.

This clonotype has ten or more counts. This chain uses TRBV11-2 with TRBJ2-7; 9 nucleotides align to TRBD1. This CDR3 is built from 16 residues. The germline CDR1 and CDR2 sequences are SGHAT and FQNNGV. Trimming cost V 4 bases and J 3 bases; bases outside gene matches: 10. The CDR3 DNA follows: TGTGCCAGCAGCTCTTTACGCCGGGACAGGGACTACGAGCAGTACTTC. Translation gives CASSSLRRDRDYEQYF. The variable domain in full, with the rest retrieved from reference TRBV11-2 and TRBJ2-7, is EAGVAQSPRYKIIEKRQSVAFWCNPISGHATLYWYQQILGQGPKLLIQFQNNGVVDDSQLPKDRFSAERLKGVDSTLKIQPAKLEDSAVYLCASSSLRRDRDYEQYFGPGTRLTVT.

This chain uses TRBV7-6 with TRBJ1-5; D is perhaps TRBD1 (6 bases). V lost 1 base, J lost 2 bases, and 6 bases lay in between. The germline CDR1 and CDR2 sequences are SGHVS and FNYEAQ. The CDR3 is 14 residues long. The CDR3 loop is CASSLGQGNQPQHF. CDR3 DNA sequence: TGTGCCAGCAGCTTAGGACAGGGCAATCAGCCCCAGCATTTT.

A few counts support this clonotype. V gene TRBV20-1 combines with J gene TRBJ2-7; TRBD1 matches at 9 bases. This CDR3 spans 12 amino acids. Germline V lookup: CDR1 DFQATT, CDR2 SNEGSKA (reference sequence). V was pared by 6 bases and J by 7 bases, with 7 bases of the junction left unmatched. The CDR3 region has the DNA TGCAGTGCCCAGGACAGGGGAAATGAGCAGTACTTC. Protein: CSAQDRGNEQYF.

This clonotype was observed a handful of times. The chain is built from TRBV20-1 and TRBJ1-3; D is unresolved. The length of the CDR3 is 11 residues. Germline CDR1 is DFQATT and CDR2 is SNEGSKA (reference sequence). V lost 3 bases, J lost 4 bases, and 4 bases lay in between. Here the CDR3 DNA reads TGCAGTGCTAGTGCGGGAAACACCATATATTTT. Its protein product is CSASAGNTIYF.

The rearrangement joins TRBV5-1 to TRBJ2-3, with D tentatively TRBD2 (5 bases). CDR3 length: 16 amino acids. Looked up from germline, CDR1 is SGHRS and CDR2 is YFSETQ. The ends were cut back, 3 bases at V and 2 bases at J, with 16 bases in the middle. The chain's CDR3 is CASSYGNQAFTDTQYF. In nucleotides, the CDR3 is TGCGCCAGCAGCTACGGGAACCAGGCGTTCACAGATACGCAGTATTTT.

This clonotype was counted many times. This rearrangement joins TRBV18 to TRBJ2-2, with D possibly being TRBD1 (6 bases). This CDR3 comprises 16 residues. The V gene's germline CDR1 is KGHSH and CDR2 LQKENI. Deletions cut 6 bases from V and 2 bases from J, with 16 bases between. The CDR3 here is CASSPSRTANTGELFF. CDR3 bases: TGTGCCAGCTCGCCTTCGAGGACAGCTAACACCGGGGAGCTGTTTTTT.

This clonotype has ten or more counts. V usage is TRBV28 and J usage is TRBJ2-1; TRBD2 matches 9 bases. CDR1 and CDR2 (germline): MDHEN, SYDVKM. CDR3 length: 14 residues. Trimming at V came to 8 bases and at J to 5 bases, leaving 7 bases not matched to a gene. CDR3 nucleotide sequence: TGTGCCAGCGTGACGAGCGGGGGGCACAATGAGCAGTTCTTC. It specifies CASVTSGGHNEQFF.

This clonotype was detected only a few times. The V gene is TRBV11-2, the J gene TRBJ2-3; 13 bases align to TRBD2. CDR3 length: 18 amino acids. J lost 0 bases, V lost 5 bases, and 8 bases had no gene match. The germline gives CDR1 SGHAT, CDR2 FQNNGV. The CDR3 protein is CASSLWTSGGESTDTQYF. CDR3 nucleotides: TGTGCCAGCAGCCTGTGGACTAGCGGGGGCGAGAGCACAGATACGCAGTATTTT.

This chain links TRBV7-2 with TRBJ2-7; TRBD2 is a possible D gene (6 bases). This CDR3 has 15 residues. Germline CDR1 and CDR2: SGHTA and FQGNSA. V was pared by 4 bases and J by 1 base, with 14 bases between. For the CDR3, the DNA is TGTGCCAGCAGCTCAACCGGGACTGCATCCTACGAGCAGTACTTC. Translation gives CASSSTGTASYEQYF.

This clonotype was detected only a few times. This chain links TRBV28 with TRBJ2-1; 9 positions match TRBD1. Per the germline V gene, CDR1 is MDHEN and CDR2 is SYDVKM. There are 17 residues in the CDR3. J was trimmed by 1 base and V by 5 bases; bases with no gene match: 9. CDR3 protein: CASSRGQGPVSYNEQFF. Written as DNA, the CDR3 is TGTGCCAGCAGTCGCGGACAGGGGCCCGTTTCCTACAATGAGCAGTTCTTC.